Below, 6 T cell receptor beta chains from the same sample are listed, as sequenced in a study of CD4 T cells in relation to SARS-CoV-2 and coronaviruses (dated by TCRdb to the early 2020s). CD4+ T cells from unexposed donors were collected before the COVID-19 pandemic (2011-2018). After less than eleven days of culture, CD4+ T cells were isolated with the EasySep CD4+ T cell isolation kit. These receptors' antigens are unknown. Libraries were prepared through the immunoSEQ multiplex PCR assay. Imported from immuneACCESS, the table was reduced by TCRdb to in-frame sequences with V and J called. These copies leave out some clones; in studies compared against another copy, an unresolved V gene accounts for under half, and the cause of the remainder is not known. This sample gives roughly 19,000 clones in total; 65% to 80% of them show up just once. About 15% of the sample lies in the top ten. The sequencing sample was made of CD4+ T cells from PBMCs, cultured in vitro. Every receptor here comes from a human donor in good health.

This chain joins TRBV3-1 (or the pseudogene TRBV3-2) and TRBJ1-1, with D perhaps TRBD1 (6 bases). V lost 1 base to trimming and J lost 11 bases, with 14 bases between them. The CDR3 is made up of 13 amino acids. Germline V gene data show CDR1 as LGHDT and CDR2 as YNNKEL (reference sequence). The CDR3 nucleotides read TGTGCCAGCAGCCAAGGGGGGGCAAAGGGGGCTTTCTTT. It translates to CASSQGGAKGAFF.

Only a few counts were recorded for this clone. The J gene is TRBJ2-3, the V gene TRBV19, with 7 positions matching TRBD1. The germline V gene encodes CDR1 LNHDA and CDR2 SQIVND (reference sequence). Unmatched junction bases numbered 0, after V lost 2 bases and J lost 4 bases. The CDR3 is made up of 13 amino acids. This CDR3 reads CASSIQGADTQYF. CDR3 nucleotide sequence: TGTGCCAGTAGTATACAGGGGGCAGATACGCAGTATTTT.

The rearrangement uses TRBV5-1 and TRBJ2-1, with 9 bases lining up with TRBD2. The CDR3 length is 19 residues. The V gene end was trimmed by 2 bases and the J gene end by 4 bases; junction bases not matched to a gene: 16. Germline V gives CDR1 SGHRS, CDR2 YFSETQ. The CDR3 sequence is CASSFSSGTKRRNYNEQFF. The DNA of the CDR3 is TGCGCCAGCAGCTTCTCTAGCGGGACCAAGAGGCGTAATTACAATGAGCAGTTCTTC.

J is TRBJ2-3 and V is TRBV11-3; D perhaps matches TRBD2 (6 bases). The CDR3 has 15 amino acids. The germline CDR1 and CDR2 sequences are SGHNT and YENEEA. V lost 5 bases to trimming and J lost 6 bases, with 18 bases between them. In DNA, the CDR3 is TGTGCCAGCAGCCTCACAGCGGGCAAATGGGATACGCAGTATTTT. Protein sequence: CASSLTAGKWDTQYF. The whole variable domain, filled in from reference TRBV11-3 and TRBJ2-3, reads EAGVVQSPRYKIIEKKQPVAFWCNPISGHNTLYWYLQNLGQGPELLIRYENEEAVDDSQLPKDRFSAERLKGVDSTLKIQPAELGDSAVYLCASSLTAGKWDTQYFGPGTRLTVL.

The chain couples TRBV10-3 to TRBJ1-6; D is uncertain. V shed 1 base and J shed 7 bases, with 8 bases lying between them. CDR3 length: 14 residues. Germline-derived CDR1 and CDR2 are ENHRY and SYGVKD. CDR3 loop: CAISELEENSPLHF. CDR3 DNA sequence: TGTGCCATCAGTGAGTTAGAGGAAAATTCACCCCTCCACTTT.

This rearrangement joins TRBV6-2 or TRBV6-3 to TRBJ2-1, with TRBD2 matching over 15 bases. V was clipped by 4 bases and J by 7 bases; unmatched bases: 5. The CDR3 consists of 16 residues. Germline CDR1 and CDR2: MNHEY and SVGEGT. The CDR3, as DNA: TGTGCCAGCAGTTTGGGACTAGCGGGAGGATTAAATGAGCAGTTCTTC. It specifies CASSLGLAGGLNEQFF.